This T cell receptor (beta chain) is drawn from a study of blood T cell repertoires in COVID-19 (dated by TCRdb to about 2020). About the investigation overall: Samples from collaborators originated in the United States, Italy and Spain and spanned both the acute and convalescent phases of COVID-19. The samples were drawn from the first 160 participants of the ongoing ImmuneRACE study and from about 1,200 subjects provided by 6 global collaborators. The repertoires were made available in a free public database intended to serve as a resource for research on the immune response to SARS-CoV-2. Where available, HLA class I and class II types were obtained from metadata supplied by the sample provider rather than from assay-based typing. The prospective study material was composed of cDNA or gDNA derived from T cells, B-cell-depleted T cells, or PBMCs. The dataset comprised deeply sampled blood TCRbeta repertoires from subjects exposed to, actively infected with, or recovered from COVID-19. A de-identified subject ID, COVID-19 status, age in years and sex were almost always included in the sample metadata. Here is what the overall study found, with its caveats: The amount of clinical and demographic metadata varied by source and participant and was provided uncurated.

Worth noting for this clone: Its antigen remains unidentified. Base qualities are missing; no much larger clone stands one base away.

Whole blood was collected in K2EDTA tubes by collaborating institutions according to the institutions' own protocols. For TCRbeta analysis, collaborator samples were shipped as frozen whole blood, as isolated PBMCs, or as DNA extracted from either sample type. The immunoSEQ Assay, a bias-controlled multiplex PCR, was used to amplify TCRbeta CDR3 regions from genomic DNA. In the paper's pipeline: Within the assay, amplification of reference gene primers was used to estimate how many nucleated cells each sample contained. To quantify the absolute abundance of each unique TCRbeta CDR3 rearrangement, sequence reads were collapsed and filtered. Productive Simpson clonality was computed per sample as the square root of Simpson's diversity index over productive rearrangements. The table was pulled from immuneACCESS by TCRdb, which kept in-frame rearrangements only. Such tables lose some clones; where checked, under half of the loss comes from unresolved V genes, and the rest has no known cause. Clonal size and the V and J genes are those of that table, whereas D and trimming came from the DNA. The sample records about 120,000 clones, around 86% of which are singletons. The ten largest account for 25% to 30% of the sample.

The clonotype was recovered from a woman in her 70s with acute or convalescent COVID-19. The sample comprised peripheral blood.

The nucleotide sequence reads as follows: TGTGCCAGCAGCGTGAGCGGGGGGCTGATCAATGAGCAGTTCTTC. Its protein reads: CASSVSGGLINEQFF. The V and J genes are TRBV2 and TRBJ2-1, and TRBD2 matches 9 of the central bases. The junction shows trimming of 6 bases on V and 6 bases on J, and the gene matches do not reach 9 bases of it. Via the germline V gene, CDR1 is SNHLY and CDR2 FYNNEI. The CDR3 measures 15 amino acids from cysteine to phenylalanine. This entry keeps only the CDR3 DNA: 45 bases, framed from base 1. The entire variable domain, with the stretches around the CDR3 drawn from the reference TRBV2 and TRBJ2-1 proteins, is EPEVTQTPSHQVTQMGQEVILRCVPISNHLYFYWYRQILGQKVEFLVSFYNNEISEKSEIFDDQFSVERPDGSNFTLKIRSTKLEDSAMYFCASSVSGGLINEQFFGPGTRLTVL.